The present TCR beta chain was sequenced within a study of human CD8 memory T cell subsets. Study-level results: Estimated Chao1 values suggested that diversity was greater among stem-like memory T cells than among precursor exhausted T cells. Diversity was similarly high in stem-like memory and precursor exhausted T cells, which was not the case for effector memory cells.

TCR beta was sequenced from UMI-tagged 5' RACE libraries. TCRdb reprocessed the 5' RACE reads, with one entry per CDR3 protein and no DNA. The sample includes under 9,500 distinct CDR3 sequences. Germline V CDR1 and CDR2: SQVTM, ANQGSEA. The CDR3 consists of 15 residues. This clonotype counts as medium-sized by frequency. Its antigen remains unknown. The starting material, duplicate vials of about 150,000 sorted CD8+ T cells per subset, provided the RNA. Sample: CD8+ T cells from PBMCs. This chain joins TRBV29-1 and TRBJ2-7; TCRdb lists TRBD1, though no DNA is available to test this call. The clonotype originates from a human donor in good health. CDR3 sequence: CSVEGLGTGDYEQYF.